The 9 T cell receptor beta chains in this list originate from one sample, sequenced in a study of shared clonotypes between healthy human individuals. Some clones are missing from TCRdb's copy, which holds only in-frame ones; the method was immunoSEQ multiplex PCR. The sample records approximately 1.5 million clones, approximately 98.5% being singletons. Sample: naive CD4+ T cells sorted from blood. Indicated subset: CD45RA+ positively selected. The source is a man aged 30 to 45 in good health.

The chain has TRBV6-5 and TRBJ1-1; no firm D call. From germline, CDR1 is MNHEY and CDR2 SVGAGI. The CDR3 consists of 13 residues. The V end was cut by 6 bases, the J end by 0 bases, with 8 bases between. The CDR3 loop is CASSREMNTEAFF. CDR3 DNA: TGTGCCAGCAGCCGAGAAATGAACACTGAAGCTTTCTTT.

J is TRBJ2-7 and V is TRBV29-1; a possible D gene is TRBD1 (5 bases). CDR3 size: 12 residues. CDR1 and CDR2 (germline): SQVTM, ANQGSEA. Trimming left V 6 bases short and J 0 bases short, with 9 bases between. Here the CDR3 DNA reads TGCAGCGTCAGACAGAACTCCTACGAGCAGTACTTC. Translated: CSVRQNSYEQYF.

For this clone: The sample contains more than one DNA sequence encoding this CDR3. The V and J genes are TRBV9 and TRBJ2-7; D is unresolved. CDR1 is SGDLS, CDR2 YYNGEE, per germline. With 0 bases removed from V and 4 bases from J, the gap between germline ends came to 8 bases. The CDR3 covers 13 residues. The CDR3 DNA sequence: TGTGCCAGCAGCGTAGGGGGTTCGTACGAGCAGTACTTC. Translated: CASSVGGSYEQYF.

CDR3 residues: CASSQQQLGEKLFF. CDR3 coding DNA: TGCGCCAGCAGCCAACAACAGCTGGGTGAAAAACTGTTTTTT. V is TRBV4-3 and J is TRBJ1-4; unclear D gene. The V gene lost 2 bases and the J gene lost 7 bases, with 11 bases spanning the gap. The CDR3 loop spans 14 amino acids. Germline CDR1 reads LGHNA; CDR2 reads YSLEER.

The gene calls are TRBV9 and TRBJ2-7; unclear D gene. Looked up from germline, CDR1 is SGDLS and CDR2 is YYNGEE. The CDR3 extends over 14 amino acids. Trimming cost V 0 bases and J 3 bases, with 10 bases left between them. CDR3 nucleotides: TGTGCCAGCAGCGTAGGAGGTGGGGTCTACGAGCAGTACTTC. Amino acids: CASSVGGGVYEQYF. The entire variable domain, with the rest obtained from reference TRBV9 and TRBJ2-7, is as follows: DSGVTQTPKHLITATGQRVTLRCSPRSGDLSVYWYQQSLDQGLQFLIQYYNGEERAKGNILERFSAQQFPDLHSELNLSSLELGDSALYFCASSVGGGVYEQYFGPGTRLTVT.

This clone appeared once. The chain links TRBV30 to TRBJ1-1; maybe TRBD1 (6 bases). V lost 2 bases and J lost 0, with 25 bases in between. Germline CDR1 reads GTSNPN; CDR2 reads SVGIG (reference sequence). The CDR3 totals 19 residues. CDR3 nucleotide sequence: TGTGCCTGGAGTCCCCCTAGGGCCCGTACAGGGATCATGAACACTGAAGCTTTCTTT. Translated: CAWSPPRARTGIMNTEAFF.

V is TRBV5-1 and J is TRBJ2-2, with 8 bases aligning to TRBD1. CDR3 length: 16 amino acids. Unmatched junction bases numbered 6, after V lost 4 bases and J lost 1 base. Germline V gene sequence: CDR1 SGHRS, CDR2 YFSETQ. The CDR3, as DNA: TGCGCCAGCAGCCTGGGACAGGCGGAGAACACCGGGGAGCTGTTTTTT. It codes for CASSLGQAENTGELFF.

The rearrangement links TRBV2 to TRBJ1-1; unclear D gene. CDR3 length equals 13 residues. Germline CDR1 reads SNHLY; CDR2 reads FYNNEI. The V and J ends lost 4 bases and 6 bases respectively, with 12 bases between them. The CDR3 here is CASSVFRAAEAFF. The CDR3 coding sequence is TGTGCCAGCAGTGTTTTTCGTGCGGCTGAAGCTTTCTTT. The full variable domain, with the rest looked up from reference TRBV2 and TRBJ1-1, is EPEVTQTPSHQVTQMGQEVILRCVPISNHLYFYWYRQILGQKVEFLVSFYNNEISEKSEIFDDQFSVERPDGSNFTLKIRSTKLEDSAMYFCASSVFRAAEAFFGQGTRLTVV.

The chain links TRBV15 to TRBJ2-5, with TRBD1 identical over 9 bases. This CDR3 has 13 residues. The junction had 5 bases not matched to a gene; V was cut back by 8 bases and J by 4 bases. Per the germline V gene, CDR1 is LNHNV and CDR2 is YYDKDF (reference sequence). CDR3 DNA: TGTGCCACCGGACAGGGGCTAAGAGAGACCCAGTACTTC. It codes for CATGQGLRETQYF.